A selection of T cell receptor beta chains follows, all from one sample in a study of blood T cell repertoires in COVID-19. Sequencing used immunoSEQ multiplex PCR; TCRdb keeps in-frame clones, though not all of them. Of some 13,000 clones listed, 86% are singletons. The source material was peripheral blood. The receptors were gathered from a man aged 80 or over with acute or convalescent COVID-19. CDR3s include the opening cysteine and the closing phenylalanine or tryptophan. A D gene is named only where the DNA matches it firmly. Where a row states a size, it is once, few, many or the class of an expanded clone; other rows omit it.

clone_size	v_call	j_call	d_call	cdr3_aa	cdr3_nt
.	TRBV5-1	TRBJ2-5	TRBD2	CASSLTSGSETQYF	TGCGCCAGCAGCTTGACCAGCGGGAGTGAGACCCAGTACTTC
.	TRBV11-2	TRBJ2-2	TRBD2	CASSFLKLADLDGELFF	TGTGCCAGCAGCTTCCTGAAACTAGCGGATCTAGACGGGGAGCTGTTTTTT
.	TRBV3-1/TRBV3-2	TRBJ1-6	.	CASSQGRAGNSPLHF	TGTGCCAGCAGCCAAGGTAGAGCAGGGAATTCACCCCTCCACTTT
.	TRBV27	TRBJ2-3	.	CASSPSRAFSSTDTQYF	TGTGCCAGCAGTCCCTCGCGTGCGTTCTCTAGCACAGATACGCAGTATTTT
.	TRBV9	TRBJ1-3	.	CASSVEYSGNTIYF	TGTGCCAGCAGCGTAGAGTATAGTGGAAACACCATATATTTT
.	TRBV21-1	TRBJ2-5	.	CASSKESLGGRETQYF	TGTGCCAGCAGCAAAGAAAGTCTGGGGGGACGGGAGACCCAGTACTTC
once	TRBV27	TRBJ2-7	.	CASGTGNPYEQYF	TGTGCCAGCGGCACCGGGAACCCCTACGAGCAGTACTTC
few	TRBV18	TRBJ2-7	TRBD2	CASSLGLVIEQYF	TGTGCCAGCTCACTCGGACTAGTCATCGAGCAGTACTTC
.	TRBV19	TRBJ1-5	.	CASSKNRDQPQHF	TGTGCCAGTAGCAAAAATCGAGATCAGCCCCAGCATTTT
.	TRBV21-1	TRBJ1-5	.	CASSKTLGTVGNQPQHF	TGTGCCAGCAGCAAAACGCTGGGGACAGTTGGGAATCAGCCCCAGCATTTT
once	TRBV11-2	TRBJ2-1	.	CASSTQHNEQFF	TGTGCCAGCAGCACACAGCACAATGAGCAGTTCTTC
.	TRBV5-1	TRBJ1-3	.	CASSLGERGRDTIYF	TGCGCCAGCAGCTTGGGAGAGCGGGGGCGAGACACCATATATTTT
.	TRBV25-1	TRBJ1-2	TRBD1	CASSSAEKQGFYGYTF	TGTGCCAGCAGCTCGGCCGAAAAACAGGGGTTCTATGGCTACACCTTC
.	TRBV24-1	TRBJ2-1	.	CATSEDRYNEQFF	TGTGCCACCAGTGAGGACAGATACAATGAGCAGTTCTTC
.	TRBV27	TRBJ2-3	TRBD1	CASRRQGATDTQYF	TGTGCCAGCAGGAGACAGGGGGCGACAGATACGCAGTATTTT
.	TRBV11-2	TRBJ2-7	TRBD2	CASSLRGGVGSSYEQYF	TGTGCCAGCAGCTTACGGGGGGGCGTGGGTAGCTCCTACGAGCAGTACTTC